This T cell receptor beta chain was identified during a study of T cell changes during pregnancy in multiple sclerosis (dated by TCRdb to the late 2010s). Turning to the overall study: Changes in the T cell repertoire over the course of pregnancy were examined in this study in women with multiple sclerosis.

Sequences SGDLS (CDR1) and YYNGEE (CDR2) are obtained from the germline V gene. Trimming leaves V shorter by 4 bases and J shorter by 8 bases, with the junction holding 6 bases beyond the gene matches. The CDR3 numbers 15 residues from cysteine through phenylalanine. Kept here is only the CDR3 DNA, which spans 45 bases and is read in frame from base 1. Receptor libraries were prepared by the immunoSEQ multiplex PCR assay. The source is immuneACCESS, and TCRdb retained only in-frame sequences with V and J called. Part of the clones is not carried over; for the studies checked, unresolved V genes explain less than half of this, and the remainder is unexplained. This sample has 88,000 or so clones in its table, and under 95% of those were observed once. The ten largest clones take up less than 3% of the sample. Turning to this clone: Which antigen it targets is not known. The input lacks base qualities; no much larger clone sits a single base away.

The input for sequencing was peripheral blood, taken before pregnancy. The V gene is TRBV9 and the J gene is TRBJ2-1; 13 bases in the junction line up with TRBD2. This TCR derives from a female donor with multiple sclerosis, enrolled in a pregnancy study. Here the CDR3 is given as CASSTRTSGSHEQFF. In nucleotides, the sequence is TGTGCCAGCAGCACCCGGACTAGCGGGAGCCATGAGCAGTTCTTC.